A selection of T cell receptor beta chains follows, all from one sample in a study of CD4 and CD8 cells across lung adenocarcinoma regions. TCRdb analysed the PCR reads with MiXCR anew, one entry per CDR3 protein. The data show 6,100 or so distinct CDR3 sequences, with about half seen just once and around 30% held by the top ten. The sequenced sample consisted of CD4+ T cells from the center of a lung tumor. The receptors shown here come from a female donor with lung adenocarcinoma. The CD4 and CD8 labels of this study may be unreliable. CDR3s include the opening cysteine and the closing phenylalanine or tryptophan. The D gene is left open where the match is weak. Where a row states a size, it is once, few, many or the class of an expanded clone; other rows omit it.

clone_size	v_call	d_call	j_call	cdr3_aa	cdr3_nt
many	TRBV7-2	TRBD1	TRBJ2-7	CASSLDRGNYEQYF	TGTGCCAGCAGCTTAGACAGGGGCAACTACGAGCAGTACTTC
few	TRBV6-1	TRBD2	TRBJ2-1	CASRAGTSGGNEQFF	TGTGCCAGCAGGGCCGGGACTAGCGGGGGTAATGAGCAGTTCTTC
.	TRBV6-1	.	TRBJ2-4	CASSSTGTKNIQYF	TGTGCCAGCAGCTCGACTGGCACCAAAAACATTCAGTACTTC
.	TRBV3-1	.	TRBJ2-1	CASSQDFVEGGYNEQFF	TGTGCCAGCAGCCAAGATTTTGTGGAGGGCGGGTACAATGAGCAGTTCTTC
.	TRBV6-1	.	TRBJ2-3	CARGYPAKNIQYF	TGTGCCAGGGGGTACCCTGCCAAAAACATTCAGTATTTC
.	TRBV27	.	TRBJ2-3	CASGSGTGGKDKQFF	TGTGCCAGCGGATCCGGGACGGGCGGGAAAGATAAGCAGTTTTTC
few	TRBV27	.	TRBJ2-5	CASSLFWTEFQETQYF	TGTGCCAGCAGTTTATTCTGGACAGAGTTTCAAGAGACCCAGTACTTC
.	TRBV27	.	TRBJ2-1	CASREGDRVQFF	TGTGCCAGCAGGGAAGGGGACCGTGTGCAGTTCTTC
.	TRBV10-1	TRBD2	TRBJ2-5	CASTRGGLDQETQYF	TGCGCCAGCACCCGGGGGGGCCTAGACCAAGAGACCCAGTACTTC
medium-sized	TRBV12-3/TRBV12-4	TRBD1	TRBJ2-4	CASSPGQGQNIQYF	TGTGCCAGCAGTCCGGGACAGGGACAAAACATTCAGTACTTC
.	TRBV6-1	.	TRBJ2-6	CASSDRDSGANVLSF	TGTGCCAGCAGTGATCGTGACTCTGGGGCCAACGTGCTGTCCTTC
few	TRBV11-1	.	TRBJ2-2	CASSRRRLGTGELFF	TGTGCCAGCAGCCGAAGACGACTAGGGACCGGGGAGCTGTTTTTT
medium-sized	TRBV6-8	.	TRBJ1-1	CASSFGTVNTEAFF	TGTGCCAGCAGTTTTGGGACTGTGAACACTGAAGCTTTCTTT
.	TRBV6-1	.	TRBJ2-5	CASSEKLLQATQYF	TGTGCCAGCAGTGAAAAGTTACTACAGGCGACCCAGTACTTC
.	TRBV6-5	.	TRBJ2-3	CASSLRNRATDTQYF	TGTGCCAGCAGTTTAAGGAACAGAGCCACAGATACGCAGTATTTT
.	TRBV5-1	.	TRBJ2-3	CASSLEGLLAVVRTDTQYF	TGCGCCAGCAGCTTGGAGGGACTTCTCGCGGTTGTGAGAACAGATACGCAGTATTTT
few	TRBV10-2	TRBD2	TRBJ2-1	CASRFIAGANNEQFF	TGCGCCAGCAGGTTTATAGCGGGGGCCAACAATGAGCAGTTCTTC
.	TRBV10-3	.	TRBJ2-3	CAIKEASLEDTQYF	TGTGCCATCAAGGAAGCTAGCCTGGAAGATACGCAGTATTTT
.	TRBV10-1	.	TRBJ2-5	CASGGAGGGDPETQYF	TGCGCCAGCGGGGGTGCCGGGGGAGGTGACCCAGAGACCCAGTACTTT
.	TRBV27	TRBD1	TRBJ2-7	CASSRTGGSYEQYF	TGTGCCAGCAGCCGGACAGGGGGAAGTTACGAGCAGTACTTC
.	TRBV10-1	.	TRBJ2-5	CATEREGTETQYF	TGCGCCACCGAACGAGAAGGCACAGAGACCCAGTACTTC
.	TRBV6-4	.	TRBJ2-3	CASSDSSTGAQYF	TGTGCCAGCAGTGACTCGTCGACCGGGGCGCAGTATTTT
few	TRBV6-4	TRBD2	TRBJ2-3	CASSDSSGGADTQYF	TGTGCCAGCAGTGACTCTAGCGGGGGGGCAGATACGCAGTATTTT
few	TRBV6-1	.	TRBJ2-3	CASRRQISNTGEQYF	TGTGCCAGCAGGAGACAGATCTCGAACACCGGGGAGCAGTATTTT
.	TRBV6-5	.	TRBJ2-5	CASSYEGFQYQETQYF	TGTGCCAGCAGTTACGAGGGATTCCAGTACCAAGAGACCCAGTACTTC
few	TRBV7-2	.	TRBJ1-2	CASSLNPGEASYGYTF	TGTGCCAGCAGCTTAAATCCTGGGGAAGCGAGCTATGGCTACACCTTC
.	TRBV19	.	TRBJ2-7	CASRGNSYEQYF	TGTGCCAGCAGGGGTAACTCCTACGAGCAGTACTTC